Reported below is one TCR beta chain. Its antigen is not identified. Other DNA sequences in the same sample also yield this CDR3. The assay was immunoSEQ multiplex PCR, and TCRdb's table has in-frame clones only and misses some. Found here are approximately 1.5 million clones, 98% of them singletons; the top ten hold roughly 0.4%. Recent acute infections and vaccinations were absent in the healthy HIV-negative adult donors. Researchers partitioned CD4+ cells into CD45RA+ naive and CD45RA-negative memory subsets. The sample originates from a study of shared clonotypes between healthy human individuals. The study, taken as a whole, reports: Non-shared clonotypes were found to have lower generation probabilities than the clonotypes that were shared by all four of the sorted-subset donors.

The CDR3 is made up of 13 amino acids. Trimming stripped 6 bases from V and 2 bases from J, with 11 bases between. The germline V gene has CDR1 LNHDA and CDR2 SQIVND (reference sequence). Sequencing was performed on naive CD4+ T cells sorted from blood. The subset is: CD45RA+ positively selected. This sequence joins TRBV19 and TRBJ2-7, with a tentative D call TRBD1 (5 bases). This TCR derives from a man aged 30 to 39 in good health. The CDR3 bases are TGTGCCAGTAGACAGACAGCTACCTACGAGCAGTACTTC. Amino acids: CASRQTATYEQYF.